This TCR beta chain derives from a study of blood T cell repertoires in COVID-19. Study overall: The origin of the acute and convalescent COVID-19 samples was the United States, Italy and Spain. T cells, B-cell-depleted T cells, or PBMCs provided the cDNA or gDNA that served as material.

Trimming shortened V by 0 bases and J by 4 bases, and 9 bases separated the two germline ends. Germline lookup yields CDR1 LGHDT and CDR2 YNNKEL (reference sequence). The CDR3 sequence is 14 residues long. How the authors handled the data: The assay estimated nucleated cells by amplifying reference gene primers. Only in-frame clones appear in the TCRdb table, and some are missing; sequencing was by immunoSEQ multiplex PCR. V, J and clone size are taken as reported in that table, and D and trimming were inferred from the DNA itself. The data hold 100,000 to 150,000 clones, with approximately 83% observed a single time.

Sequencing was performed on peripheral blood. The rearrangement links TRBV3-1 (or the pseudogene TRBV3-2) to TRBJ1-2; D unclear. This clonotype originated in a man older than 75 with active or convalescent COVID-19. The CDR3 DNA reads as TGTGCCAGCAGCCAAGATTTAATCAGCTATGGCTACACCTTC. The encoded protein is CASSQDLISYGYTF.